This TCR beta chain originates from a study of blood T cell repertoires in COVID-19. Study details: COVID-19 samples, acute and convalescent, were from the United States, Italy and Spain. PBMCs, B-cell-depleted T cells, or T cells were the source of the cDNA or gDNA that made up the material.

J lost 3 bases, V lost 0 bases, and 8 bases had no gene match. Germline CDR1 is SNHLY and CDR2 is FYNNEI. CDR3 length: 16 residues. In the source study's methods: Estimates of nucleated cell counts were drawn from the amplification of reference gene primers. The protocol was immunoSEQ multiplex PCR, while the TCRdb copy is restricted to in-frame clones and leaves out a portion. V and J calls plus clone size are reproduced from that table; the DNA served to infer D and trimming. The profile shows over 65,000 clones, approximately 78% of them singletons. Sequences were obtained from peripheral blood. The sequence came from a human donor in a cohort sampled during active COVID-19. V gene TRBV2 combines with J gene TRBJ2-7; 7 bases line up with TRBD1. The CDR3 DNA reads TGTGCCAGCAGTGAAGCGCTTACAGGGGCCCTCTACGAGCAGTACTTC. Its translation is CASSEALTGALYEQYF.